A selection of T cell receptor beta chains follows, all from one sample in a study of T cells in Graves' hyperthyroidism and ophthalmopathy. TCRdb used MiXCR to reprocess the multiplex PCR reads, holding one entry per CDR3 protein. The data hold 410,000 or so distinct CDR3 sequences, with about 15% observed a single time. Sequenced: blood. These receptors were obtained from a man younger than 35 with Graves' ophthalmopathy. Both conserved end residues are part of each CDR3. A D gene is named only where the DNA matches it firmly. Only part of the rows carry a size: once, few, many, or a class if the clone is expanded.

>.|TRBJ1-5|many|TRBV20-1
CSARGGTISNQPQHF
TGCAGTGCTAGAGGGGGGACAATTAGCAATCAGCCCCAGCATTTT
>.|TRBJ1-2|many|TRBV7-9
CASEGGTDGYTF
TGTGCCAGCGAAGGGGGTACGGATGGCTACACCTTC
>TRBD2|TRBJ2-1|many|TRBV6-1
CASSSYPGTSSYNEQFF
TGTGCCAGCAGTAGCTACCCCGGGACTAGCTCCTACAATGAGCAGTTCTTC
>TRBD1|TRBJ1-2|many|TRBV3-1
CASSQVPETGSYGYTF
TGTGCCAGCAGCCAAGTCCCCGAGACAGGGAGCTATGGCTACACCTTC
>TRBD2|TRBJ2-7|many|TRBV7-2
CASSLGPGSSGSQYEQYF
TGTGCCAGCAGCTTAGGGCCGGGGTCTAGCGGGAGTCAGTACGAGCAGTACTTC
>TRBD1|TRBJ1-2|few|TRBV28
CASSLSQGASGYTF
TGTGCCAGCAGTTTAAGTCAGGGGGCAAGTGGCTACACCTTC
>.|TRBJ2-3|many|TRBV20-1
CSARDLGKGSTDTQYF
TGCAGTGCTAGAGATCTTGGGAAGGGAAGCACAGATACGCAGTATTTT
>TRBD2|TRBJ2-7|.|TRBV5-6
CASSLAAGNLGGRQYF
TGTGCCAGCAGCTTGGCCGCGGGCAACTTGGGCGGGAGGCAGTACTTC
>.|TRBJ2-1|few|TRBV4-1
CASSPNRVGVEQFF
TGCGCCAGCAGCCCTAACAGGGTCGGCGTTGAGCAGTTCTTC
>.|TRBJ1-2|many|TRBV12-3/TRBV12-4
CASSLVEGYGYTF
TGTGCCAGCAGTTTAGTGGAGGGTTACGGCTACACCTTC
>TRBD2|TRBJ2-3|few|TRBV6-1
CASSRGLATDTQYF
TGTGCCAGCAGTCGGGGACTAGCGACAGATACGCAGTATTTT
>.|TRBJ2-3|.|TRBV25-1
CATYSGTTVPDTQYF
TGTGCCACCTACTCCGGGACGACGGTTCCAGATACGCAGTATTTT
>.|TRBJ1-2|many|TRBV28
CASSSLRGLKGYTF
TGTGCCAGCAGTTCCCTGAGGGGCTTGAAGGGCTACACCTTC
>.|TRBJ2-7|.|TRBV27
CASSCSGEPCEQYF
TGTGCCAGCAGTTGTTCGGGAGAACCGTGCGAGCAGTACTTC
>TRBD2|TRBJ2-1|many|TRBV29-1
CSVEVAGVTYNEQFF
TGCAGCGTTGAAGTGGCGGGAGTAACCTACAATGAGCAGTTCTTC
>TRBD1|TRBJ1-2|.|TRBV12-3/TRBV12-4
CASSMPGTGSYGYTF
TGTGCCAGCAGTATGCCCGGGACAGGGTCCTATGGCTACACCTTC
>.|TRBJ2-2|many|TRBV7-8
CASSPYGALTGELFF
TGTGCCAGCAGTCCTTATGGGGCATTGACCGGGGAGCTGTTTTTT
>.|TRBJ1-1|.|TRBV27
CASSPDRSNTDAFF
TGTGCCAGCAGCCCCGACAGGTCCAACACTGACGCTTTCTTT
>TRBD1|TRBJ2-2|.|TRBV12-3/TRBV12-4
CASRNTGARAGELFF
TGTGCCAGCAGAAATACAGGGGCTCGGGCCGGGGAGCTGTTTTTT
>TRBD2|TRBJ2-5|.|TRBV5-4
CASSAEAGGETQYF
TGTGCCAGCAGCGCTGAAGCGGGAGGAGAGACCCAGTACTTC
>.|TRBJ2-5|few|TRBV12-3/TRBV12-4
CASSLLQGRGETQYF
TGTGCCAGCAGTTTACTACAGGGAAGGGGAGAGACCCAGTACTTC
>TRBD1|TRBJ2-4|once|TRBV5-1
CASTRTGAAKNIQYF
TGCGCCAGCACGAGGACAGGGGCGGCCAAAAACATTCAGTACTTC